The sequence of this T cell receptor beta chain was determined in a study of T-cell memory formation after mild COVID-19. Study-level points and caveats: A subset of responding clones appeared in pre-infection memory, suggesting cross-reactive memory joined. Later expanders leaned toward CD4+, whereas clones contracting from day 15 to 85 were balanced CD4/CD8.

Each CDR3 protein gets one entry after TCRdb re-called the 5' RACE reads with MiXCR. This table holds 300,000 to 400,000 distinct CDR3 sequences, 25% to 30% found once. Trimming took 5 bases from V and 7 from J, leaving 23 bases between them. From germline, CDR1 is KGHDR and CDR2 SFDVKD. The length of the CDR3 is 17 residues. With regard to this clonotype: Its target is unknown.

The genes are TRBV24-1 and TRBJ2-1; D not certain. Sequenced: PBMCs or a T cell subset sorted from them (not recorded which). The clonotype was recovered from an adult woman who had mild COVID-19 (a few samples of this study predate the infection). Cell type and time point are not known. The CDR3 sequence: CATSAPLGLISGNEQFF. CDR3 sequence (DNA): TGTGCCACCAGTGCTCCCTTGGGCCTCATCTCCGGAAATGAGCAGTTCTTC.